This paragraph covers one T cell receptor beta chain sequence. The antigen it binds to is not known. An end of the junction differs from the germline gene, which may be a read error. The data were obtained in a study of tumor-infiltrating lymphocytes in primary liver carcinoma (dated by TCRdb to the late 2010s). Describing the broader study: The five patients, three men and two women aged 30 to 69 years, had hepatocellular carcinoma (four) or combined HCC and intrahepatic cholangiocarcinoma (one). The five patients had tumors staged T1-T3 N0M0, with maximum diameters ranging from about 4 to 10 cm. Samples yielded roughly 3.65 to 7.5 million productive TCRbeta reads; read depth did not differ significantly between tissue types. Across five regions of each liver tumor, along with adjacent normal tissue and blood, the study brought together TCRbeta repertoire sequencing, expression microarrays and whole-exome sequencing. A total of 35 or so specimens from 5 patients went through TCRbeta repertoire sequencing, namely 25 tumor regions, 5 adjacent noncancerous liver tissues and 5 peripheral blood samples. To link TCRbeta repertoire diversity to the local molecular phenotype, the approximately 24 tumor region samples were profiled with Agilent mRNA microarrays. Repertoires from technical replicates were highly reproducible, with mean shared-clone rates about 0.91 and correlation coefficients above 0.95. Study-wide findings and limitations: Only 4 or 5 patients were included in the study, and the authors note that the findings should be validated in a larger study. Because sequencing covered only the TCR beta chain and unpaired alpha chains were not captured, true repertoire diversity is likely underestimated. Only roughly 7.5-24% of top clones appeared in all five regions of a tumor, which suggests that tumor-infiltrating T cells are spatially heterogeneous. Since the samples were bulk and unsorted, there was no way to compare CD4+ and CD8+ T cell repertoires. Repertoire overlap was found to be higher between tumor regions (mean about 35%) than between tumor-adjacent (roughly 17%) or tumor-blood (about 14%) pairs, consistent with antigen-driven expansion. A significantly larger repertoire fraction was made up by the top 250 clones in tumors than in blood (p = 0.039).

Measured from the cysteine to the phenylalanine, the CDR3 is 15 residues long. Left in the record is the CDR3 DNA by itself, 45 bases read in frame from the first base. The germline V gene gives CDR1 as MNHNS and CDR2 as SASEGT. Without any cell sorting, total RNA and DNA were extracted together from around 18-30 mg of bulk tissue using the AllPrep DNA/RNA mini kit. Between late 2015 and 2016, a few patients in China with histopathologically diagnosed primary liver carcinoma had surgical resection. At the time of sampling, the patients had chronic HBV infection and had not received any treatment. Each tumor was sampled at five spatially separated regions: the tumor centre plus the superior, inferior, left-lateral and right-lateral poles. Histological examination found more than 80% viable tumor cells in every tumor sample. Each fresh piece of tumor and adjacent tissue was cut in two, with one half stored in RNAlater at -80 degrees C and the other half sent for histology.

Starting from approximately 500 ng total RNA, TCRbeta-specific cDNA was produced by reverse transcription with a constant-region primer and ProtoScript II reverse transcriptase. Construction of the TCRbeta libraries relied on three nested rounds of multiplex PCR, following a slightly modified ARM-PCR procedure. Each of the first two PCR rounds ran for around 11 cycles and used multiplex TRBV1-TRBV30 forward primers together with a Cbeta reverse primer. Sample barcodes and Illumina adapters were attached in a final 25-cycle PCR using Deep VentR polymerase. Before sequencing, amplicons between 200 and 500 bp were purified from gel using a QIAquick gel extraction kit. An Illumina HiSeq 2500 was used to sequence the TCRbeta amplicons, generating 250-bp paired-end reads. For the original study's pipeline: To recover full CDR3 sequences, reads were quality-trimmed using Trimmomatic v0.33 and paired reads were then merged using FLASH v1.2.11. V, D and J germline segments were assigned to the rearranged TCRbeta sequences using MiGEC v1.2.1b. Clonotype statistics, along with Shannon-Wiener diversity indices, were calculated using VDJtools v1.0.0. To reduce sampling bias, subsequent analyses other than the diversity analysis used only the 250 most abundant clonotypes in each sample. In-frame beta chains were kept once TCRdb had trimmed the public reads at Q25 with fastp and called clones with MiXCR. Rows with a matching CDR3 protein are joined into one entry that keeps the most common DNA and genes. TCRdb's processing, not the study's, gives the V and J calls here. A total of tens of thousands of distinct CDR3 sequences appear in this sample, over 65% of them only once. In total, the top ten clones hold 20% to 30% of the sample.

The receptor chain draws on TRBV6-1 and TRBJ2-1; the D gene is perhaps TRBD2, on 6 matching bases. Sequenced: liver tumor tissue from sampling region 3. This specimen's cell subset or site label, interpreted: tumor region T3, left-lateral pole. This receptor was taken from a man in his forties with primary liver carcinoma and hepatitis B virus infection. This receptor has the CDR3 CVSTDGLASHDEQFF. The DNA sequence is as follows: TGTGTCAGCACCGACGGGCTAGCGTCACACGATGAGCAGTTCTTC.